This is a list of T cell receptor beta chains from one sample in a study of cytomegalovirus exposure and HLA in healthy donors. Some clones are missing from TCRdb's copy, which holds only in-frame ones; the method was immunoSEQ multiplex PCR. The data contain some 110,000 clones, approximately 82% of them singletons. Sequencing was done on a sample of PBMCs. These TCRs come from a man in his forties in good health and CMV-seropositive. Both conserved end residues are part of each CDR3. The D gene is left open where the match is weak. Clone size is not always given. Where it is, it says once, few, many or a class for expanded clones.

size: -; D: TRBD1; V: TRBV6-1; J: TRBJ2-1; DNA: TGTGCCAGCAGTGTTGGCGCGACAGGGGTATGGGAGTTCTTC; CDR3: CASSVGATGVWEFF
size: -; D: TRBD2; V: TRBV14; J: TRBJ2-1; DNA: TGTGCCAGCAGCCAAGGTGGTCTAGCGGGGATCAATGAGCAGTTCTTC; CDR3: CASSQGGLAGINEQFF
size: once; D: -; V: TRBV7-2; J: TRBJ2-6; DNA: TGTGCCAGCAGTTGGGCGGGGTCTGGGGCCAACGGCCTGACTTTC; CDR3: CASSWAGSGANGLTF
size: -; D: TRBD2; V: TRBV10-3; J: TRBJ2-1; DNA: TGTGCCATCAGTGATGAGCGGGGGGGCTACAATGAGCAGTTCTTC; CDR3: CAISDERGGYNEQFF
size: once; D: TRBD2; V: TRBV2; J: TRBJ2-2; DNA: TGTGCCAGCAGGGGGCTAGCGGAAACCGGGGAGCTGTTTTTT; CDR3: CASRGLAETGELFF
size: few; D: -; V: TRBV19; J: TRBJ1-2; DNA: TGTGCCAGTAGCGCGGGAGCCGGGGGTAACTATGGCTACACCTTC; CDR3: CASSAGAGGNYGYTF
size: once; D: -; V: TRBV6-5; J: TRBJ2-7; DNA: TGTGCCAGCAGTTACTCCGGGACAACGAAGTCCTACGAGCAGTACTTC; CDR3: CASSYSGTTKSYEQYF
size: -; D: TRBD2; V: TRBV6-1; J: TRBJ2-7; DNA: TGTGCCAGCAGGGGGCTAGCGGGACAGCGGTACTTC; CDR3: CASRGLAGQRYF
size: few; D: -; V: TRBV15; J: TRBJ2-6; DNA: TGTGCCACCAGCAGAGCAGGGGTCCACTCTGGGGCCAACGTCCTGACTTTC; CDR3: CATSRAGVHSGANVLTF
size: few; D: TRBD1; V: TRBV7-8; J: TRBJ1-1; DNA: TGTGCCAGCAGCTGGGGACAGGGGAACACTGAAGCTTTCTTT; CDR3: CASSWGQGNTEAFF
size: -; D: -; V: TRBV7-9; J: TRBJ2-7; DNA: TGTGCCAGCAGCCCACCCCCCAGGGACGAGCAGTACTTC; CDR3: CASSPPPRDEQYF
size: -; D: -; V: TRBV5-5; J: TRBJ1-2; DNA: TGTGCCAGCAGCCCCCGACAAGACGGCACGGGCTACACCTTC; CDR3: CASSPRQDGTGYTF
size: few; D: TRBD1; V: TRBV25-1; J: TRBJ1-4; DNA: TGTGCCAGCAGTGAACCACAGGGGGCGAGGGAAAAACTGTTTTTT; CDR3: CASSEPQGAREKLFF
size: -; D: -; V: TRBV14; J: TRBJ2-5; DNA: TGTGCCAGCAGCCAACCCACAGCACAAGAGACCCAGTACTTC; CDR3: CASSQPTAQETQYF
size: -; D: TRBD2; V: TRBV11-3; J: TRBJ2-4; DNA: TGTGCCAGCAGCTTAGGGCTAGCGGCCCTCAAAAACATTCAGTACTTC; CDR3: CASSLGLAALKNIQYF
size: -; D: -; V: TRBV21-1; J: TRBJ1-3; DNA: TGTGCCACCAGGAGAGGGGGCTCTGGAAACACCATATATTTT; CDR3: CATRRGGSGNTIYF
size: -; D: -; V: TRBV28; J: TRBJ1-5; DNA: TGTGCCAGCAGTTTAGGCTCTATAGCAGGCAATCAGCCCCAGCATTTT; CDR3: CASSLGSIAGNQPQHF
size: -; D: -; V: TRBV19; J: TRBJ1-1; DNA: TGTGCCAGTAGTACGACAGTGAACACTGAAGCTTTCTTT; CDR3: CASSTTVNTEAFF
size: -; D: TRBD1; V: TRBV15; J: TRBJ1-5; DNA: TGTGCCACCAGCAGAGATCCCGGGACAGGGATTCCCCAGCATTTT; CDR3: CATSRDPGTGIPQHF
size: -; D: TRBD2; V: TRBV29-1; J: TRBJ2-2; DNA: TGCAGCGTTAAGTTAGCGGGACGAACCGGGGAGCTGTTTTTT; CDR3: CSVKLAGRTGELFF
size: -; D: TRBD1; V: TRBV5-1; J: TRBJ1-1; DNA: TGCGCCAGCAGCGTGGGACAGTCTGGGACTGAAGCTTTCTTT; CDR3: CASSVGQSGTEAFF
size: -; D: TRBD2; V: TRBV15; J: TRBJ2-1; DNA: TGTGCCACCAGCAGAGTTGGACTAGCGGGTCACAATGAGCAGTTCTTC; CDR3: CATSRVGLAGHNEQFF
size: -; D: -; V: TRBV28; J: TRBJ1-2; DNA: TGTGCCAGCACCAAGAGTCCAAACTATGGCTACACCTTC; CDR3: CASTKSPNYGYTF
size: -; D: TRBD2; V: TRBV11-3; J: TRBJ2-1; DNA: TGTGCCAGCAGCTTAGTACGGCCTAGCGGTGAGCAGTTCTTC; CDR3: CASSLVRPSGEQFF
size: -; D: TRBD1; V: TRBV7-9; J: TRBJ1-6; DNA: TGTTCCAGCAGCTTACGCCTCACAGGGGGTGTATCACCCCTCCACTTT; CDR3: CSSSLRLTGGVSPLHF
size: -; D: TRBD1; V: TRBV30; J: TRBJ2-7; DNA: TGTGCCTGGAGTGTACCGACAGGGCGCTACGAGCAGTACTTC; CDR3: CAWSVPTGRYEQYF
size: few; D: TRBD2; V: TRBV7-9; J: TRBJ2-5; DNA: TGTGCCAGCAGCCAGGGGACTAGCGGGGTCGGGGGGACCCAGTACTTC; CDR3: CASSQGTSGVGGTQYF
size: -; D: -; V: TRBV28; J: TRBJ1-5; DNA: TGTGCCAGCAGCCGGGAGACCGTAGATAGCAATCAGCCCCAGCATTTT; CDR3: CASSRETVDSNQPQHF
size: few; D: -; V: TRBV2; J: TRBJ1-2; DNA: TGTGCCAGCAGTTACAGGGATGGCTATGGCTACACCTTC; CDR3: CASSYRDGYGYTF
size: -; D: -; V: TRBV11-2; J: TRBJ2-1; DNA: TGTGCCAGCAGCCCGCGCCACGGACAGTACAATGAGCAGTTCTTC; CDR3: CASSPRHGQYNEQFF
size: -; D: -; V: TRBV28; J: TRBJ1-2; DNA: TGTGCCAGCGGAACAGGCAACTATGGCTACACCTTC; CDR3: CASGTGNYGYTF
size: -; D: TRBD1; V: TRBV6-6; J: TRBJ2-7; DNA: TGTGCCAGCAGTACCCCTGGGACAGGGGCCTACGAGCAGTACTTC; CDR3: CASSTPGTGAYEQYF
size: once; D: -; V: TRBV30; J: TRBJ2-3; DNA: TGTGCCTGGACGCAGAACACAGATACGCAGTATTTT; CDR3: CAWTQNTDTQYF
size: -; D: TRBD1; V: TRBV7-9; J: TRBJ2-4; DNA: TGTGCCAGCAGCCCAGGGGGTCCACAGTACTTC; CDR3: CASSPGGPQYF
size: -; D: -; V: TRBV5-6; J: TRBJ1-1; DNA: TGTGCCAGCAGCCTCTTCAGGGGAACTGAAGCTTTCTTT; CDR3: CASSLFRGTEAFF
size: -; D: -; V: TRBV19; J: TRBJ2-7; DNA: TGTGCCAGTAGTATCGCGAGGACAGTTTATTCCTACGAGCAGTACTTC; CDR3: CASSIARTVYSYEQYF
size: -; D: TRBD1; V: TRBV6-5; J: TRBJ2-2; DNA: TGTGCCAGCAGTCCCGGACAGGTGAACACCGGGGAGCTGTTTTTT; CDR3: CASSPGQVNTGELFF